The 24 T cell receptor beta chains in this list originate from one sample, sequenced in a study of lymphopenia after photon versus proton radiotherapy. Here immunoSEQ multiplex PCR was the method, and the copy in TCRdb shows in-frame clones only, minus some. The table records approximately 25,000 clones, roughly 89% of them present only once. This material consisted of peripheral blood, taken from a patient treated with photon-based radiotherapy. The receptor source for this set is a man aged 45-60 years with gastric cancer.

This chain joins TRBV5-6 and TRBJ1-2, with D possibly being TRBD1 (6 bases). This CDR3 region has 13 residues. The V gene lost 1 base and the J gene lost 3 bases, with 7 bases spanning the gap. Germline V gene lookup returns CDR1 SGHDT and CDR2 YYEEEE. The CDR3: CASSLNRDYGYTF. The CDR3, as DNA: TGTGCCAGCAGCTTGAACAGGGACTATGGCTACACCTTC. Based on the CDR3 plus reference TRBV5-6 and TRBJ1-2, the full variable domain is DAGVTQSPTHLIKTRGQQVTLRCSPKSGHDTVSWYQQALGQGPQFIFQYYEEEERQRGNFPDRFSGHQFPNYSSELNVNALLLGDSALYLCASSLNRDYGYTFGSGTRLTVV.

In DNA form, the CDR3 reads TGTGCCAGCAGTAGGGGGCTATGGGCAGATACGCAGTATTTT. Encoded protein: CASSRGLWADTQYF. The genes are TRBV6-5 and TRBJ2-3; TRBD1 matches at 7 bases. The ends lost 5 bases at V and 4 bases at J; junction bases unmatched: 6. This CDR3 is built from 14 residues. CDR1 MNHEY and CDR2 SVGAGI come from the germline V gene.

The chain has TRBV4-1 and TRBJ2-6; weak D call: TRBD1 (5 bases). Trimming shortened V by 4 bases and J by 0 bases, and 16 bases separated the two germline ends. Germline CDR1 MGHRA, CDR2 YSYEKL. The CDR3 spans 18 residues. For the CDR3, the DNA is TGCGCCAGCAGCCCCCCACTGACAGAGTACTCTGGGGCCAACGTCCTGACTTTC. It yields the protein CASSPPLTEYSGANVLTF.

CDR3 loop: CASSGGPTGYGNQPQHF. The CDR3 bases are TGTGCCAGCAGTGGGGGGCCGACAGGGTACGGAAATCAGCCCCAGCATTTT. The rearrangement joins TRBV25-1 to TRBJ1-5; 7 nucleotides line up with TRBD1. V gave up 4 bases and J gave up 4 bases; unmatched junction bases: 13. The V gene's germline CDR1 is MGHDK and CDR2 SYGVNS. The CDR3 contains 17 residues.

This clone was counted once. The gene calls are TRBV9 and TRBJ2-2, with unresolved D. V was shortened by 2 bases and J by 7 bases, with 3 bases between the two germline ends. In germline, CDR1 is SGDLS, CDR2 YYNGEE. This CDR3 spans 11 amino acids. The CDR3 sequence: CASSVGGELFF. DNA of the CDR3: TGTGCCAGCAGCGTCGGCGGGGAGCTGTTTTTT.

CDR3 sequence: CASSPGGATDTQYF. CDR3 sequence (DNA): TGTGCCAGCAGCCCCGGGGGGGCCACAGATACGCAGTATTTT. The chain recombines TRBV7-2 with TRBJ2-3; 8 bases agree with TRBD2. Losses at the gene ends were 5 bases for V and 2 bases for J; bases not matched to a gene: 3. CDR1 is SGHTA, CDR2 FQGNSA, per germline. CDR3 length: 14 amino acids.

The V call is TRBV15, the J call TRBJ2-1, with D possibly TRBD2 on 6 matching bases. The CDR3 is made up of 14 amino acids. The ends were cut back, 0 bases at V and 8 bases at J, with 11 bases in the middle. Germline V gene sequence: CDR1 LNHNV, CDR2 YYDKDF (reference sequence). CDR3 bases: TGTGCCACCAGCAGAGAGGAGGGGCGGGATGAGCAGTTCTTC. Translated, it gives CATSREEGRDEQFF.

The genes are TRBV20-1 and TRBJ1-6, with TRBD1 matching 9 bases. CDR3 length equals 11 residues. CDR1 and CDR2 (germline): DFQATT, SNEGSKA (reference sequence). Germline trimming cut 8 bases from V and 10 bases from J; bases unmatched to any gene: 3. The CDR3 sequence is CSWDRDSPLHF. The CDR3 DNA follows: TGCAGTTGGGACAGGGACTCACCCCTCCACTTT.

CDR3: CASSLEGLRTYEQYF. The CDR3 nucleotides are TGCGCCAGCAGCTTGGAGGGCCTTAGAACCTACGAGCAGTACTTC. The chain couples TRBV5-1 to TRBJ2-7; no clear D gene. Trimming left V 0 bases short and J 2 bases short, with 12 bases between. This CDR3 region has 15 residues. CDR1 SGHRS and CDR2 YFSETQ come from the germline V gene.

This clone turned up a few times. This chain connects TRBV9 to TRBJ1-2, with D maybe TRBD1 (5 bases). The CDR3 totals 14 residues. Trimming stripped 3 bases from V and 4 bases from J, with 13 bases between. Looked up from germline, CDR1 is SGDLS and CDR2 is YYNGEE. The CDR3 spells CASSAEGLAYGYTF. The CDR3 DNA is TGTGCCAGCAGCGCAGAGGGGTTAGCCTATGGCTACACCTTC.

The J gene is TRBJ1-2, the V gene TRBV30; TRBD1 matches at 9 bases. The CDR3 sequence is 14 residues long. The junction had 11 bases not matched to a gene; V was cut back by 1 base and J by 11 bases. Germline V lookup: CDR1 GTSNPN, CDR2 SVGIG (reference sequence). CDR3 loop: CAWSGSGQGTRYTF. As DNA, the CDR3 is TGTGCCTGGAGTGGATCGGGACAGGGTACCCGTTACACCTTC.

The chain combines TRBV7-8 with TRBJ2-7; 10 nucleotides match TRBD1. Germline V lookup: CDR1 SGHVS, CDR2 FQNEAQ. V shed 5 bases and J 10 bases; nucleotides not matched to a gene: 5. This CDR3 comprises 12 residues. The CDR3 sequence is CASSPGTGEQYV. The DNA of the CDR3 is TGTGCCAGCAGCCCCGGGACAGGGGAACAGTACGTC.

The count of this clone is one. This chain uses TRBV4-1 with TRBJ2-3, with 7 bases matching TRBD2. Germline values: CDR1 MGHRA, CDR2 YSYEKL. This CDR3 comprises 15 residues. V lost 0 bases, J lost 2 bases, and 2 bases stayed unmatched. DNA of the CDR3: TGCGCCAGCAGCCAAGAAGCGGGGCTCACAGATACGCAGTATTTT. Its translation is CASSQEAGLTDTQYF.

The chain carries TRBV29-1 and TRBJ2-3, with 9 positions matching TRBD2. The CDR3 length is 15 residues. Trimming removed 5 bases from V and 2 bases from J; junction bases left unmatched: 8. Germline CDR1 SQVTM, CDR2 ANQGSEA. CDR3: CSVSGLARNTDTQYF. The CDR3 DNA reads TGCAGCGTTTCCGGACTAGCGAGAAACACAGATACGCAGTATTTT.

This chain connects TRBV11-2 to TRBJ2-7; perhaps TRBD2 as D (5 bases). Trimming took off 4 bases at V and 2 bases at J, with 9 bases between the two ends. The CDR3 length is 13 residues. Per the germline V gene, CDR1 is SGHAT and CDR2 is FQNNGV. In DNA, the CDR3 is TGTGCCAGCAGCTACCCCGGGGCCTACGAGCAGTACTTC. Protein product: CASSYPGAYEQYF.

The chain links TRBV27 to TRBJ1-2; D is perhaps TRBD1 (6 bases). V was clipped by 2 bases and J by 5 bases, with 15 bases between them. Germline V gene data show CDR1 as MNHEY and CDR2 as SMNVEV (reference sequence). The CDR3 length is 15 residues. CDR3 amino acids: CASSLQSAGEYGYTF. DNA for the CDR3: TGTGCCAGCAGTTTACAGTCCGCAGGGGAATATGGCTACACCTTC.

This clone was counted a few times. The chain uses TRBV19 and TRBJ1-2; a weak D match, TRBD1 (5 bases). CDR1 and CDR2 (germline): LNHDA, SQIVND (reference sequence). The CDR3 has 12 residues. Trimming took off 6 bases at V and 4 bases at J, with 9 bases between the two ends. The CDR3 region has the DNA TGTGCCAGTAGCTGGGGCATCTATGGCTACACCTTC. Protein product: CASSWGIYGYTF.

This clone was observed a handful of times. The chain links TRBV6-1 to TRBJ2-7; TRBD2 agrees at 11 bases. V gave up 7 bases and J gave up 0 bases; unmatched junction bases: 2. The CDR3 spans 14 residues. Germline V gives CDR1 MNHNS, CDR2 SASEGT. CDR3 nucleotides: TGTGCCAGCATGACTAGCGGGGCCTCCTACGAGCAGTACGTC. This sequence encodes CASMTSGASYEQYV.

V gene TRBV4-3 combines with J gene TRBJ1-2; unclear D gene. The CDR3 sequence is 14 residues long. CDR1 and CDR2 from the germline V gene are LGHNA and YSLEER. The V and J ends lost 1 base and 2 bases respectively, with 8 bases between them. The CDR3 here is CASSQVRGNYGYTF. The CDR3 DNA reads TGCGCCAGCAGCCAAGTGCGAGGGAACTATGGCTACACCTTC.

The chain's CDR3 is CASSSTGLGYTF. The CDR3 DNA follows: TGCGCCAGCAGCTCGACAGGGCTGGGCTACACCTTC. The rearrangement joins TRBV4-3 to TRBJ1-2; 7 bases agree with TRBD1. Germline assignment: CDR1 LGHNA and CDR2 YSLEER. V trimming: 5 bases; J trimming: 8 bases; junction bases outside the gene matches: 5. The length of the CDR3 is 12 residues.

This chain connects TRBV15 to TRBJ2-3; 11 nucleotides agree with TRBD1. From germline, CDR1 is LNHNV and CDR2 YYDKDF (reference sequence). Trimming removed 8 bases from V and 5 bases from J; junction bases left unmatched: 9. The CDR3 loop spans 15 amino acids. This CDR3 reads CATEKPGQGVDTQYF. Written as DNA, the CDR3 is TGTGCCACCGAGAAACCGGGACAGGGGGTAGATACGCAGTATTTT.

The rearrangement links TRBV2 to TRBJ2-3; D is perhaps TRBD1 or TRBD2 (5 bases each). V was clipped by 8 bases and J by 4 bases, with 19 bases between them. CDR3 size: 15 residues. Germline V gives CDR1 SNHLY, CDR2 FYNNEI. This chain's CDR3 is CASFSWLGGSDTQYF. Written as DNA, the CDR3 is TGTGCCAGCTTCTCTTGGCTTGGGGGTTCAGATACGCAGTATTTT.

The chain recombines TRBV9 with TRBJ2-2; D is perhaps TRBD1 (5 bases). Between the trimmed V and J ends, which lost 3 bases and 6 bases, there was a span of 15 bases. Germline loops: CDR1 SGDLS, CDR2 YYNGEE. This CDR3 comprises 15 residues. The CDR3 region has the DNA TGTGCCAGCAGCGCAGACCAGGGTTTTTCCGGGGAGCTGTTTTTT. It translates to CASSADQGFSGELFF.

In DNA, the CDR3 is TGTGCCAGCAGGAAACCGGGACTGAACACCGGGGAGCTGTTTTTT. The encoded protein is CASRKPGLNTGELFF. This rearrangement joins TRBV27 to TRBJ2-2; D may be TRBD2 (6 bases). Trimming left V 6 bases short and J 1 base short, with 12 bases between. The CDR3 totals 15 residues. The V gene's germline CDR1 is MNHEY and CDR2 SMNVEV (reference sequence).